What follows are 30 T cell receptor beta chains derived from one specimen sequenced in a study of T cells after yellow fever vaccination. TCRdb analysed the 5' RACE reads with MiXCR anew, one entry per CDR3 protein. This table has about 340,000 distinct CDR3 sequences, around 12% appearing once. Here the sequenced sample was CD4+ T cells sorted from PBMCs, taken 15 days after the yellow fever booster vaccination. All receptors come from a man in his late teens or twenties who received the YFV17D yellow fever vaccine.

This clonotype occurred many times. The genes are TRBV7-2 and TRBJ2-3; no definite D call. V was clipped by 1 base and J by 1 base, with 9 bases between them. The germline V gene encodes CDR1 SGHTA and CDR2 FQGNSA. CDR3 length equals 15 residues. The CDR3 DNA reads as TGTGCCAGCAGCTTAGTAGTGTTCGGCACAGATACGCAGTATTTT. Amino acid sequence: CASSLVVFGTDTQYF.

This clonotype was recorded a few times. The rearrangement uses TRBV20-1 and TRBJ2-6; D tentatively fits TRBD1 or TRBD2 (5 bases each). The CDR3 has 16 amino acids. Trimming left V 3 bases short and J 0 bases short, with 12 bases between. The germline V gene has CDR1 DFQATT and CDR2 SNEGSKA (reference sequence). The CDR3 is CSARMDGTSGANVLTF. CDR3 in DNA: TGCAGTGCTAGGATGGACGGGACCTCTGGGGCCAACGTCCTGACTTTC.

This clonotype was seen at least ten times. This chain links TRBV20-1 with TRBJ1-4; D gene uncertain. CDR3 length: 15 amino acids. Trimming took 0 bases from V and 0 from J, leaving 8 bases between them. Germline lookup yields CDR1 DFQATT and CDR2 SNEGSKA (reference sequence). CDR3 bases: TGCAGTGCTAGAGAGAGATTAGCAACTAATGAAAAACTGTTTTTT. Its translation: CSARERLATNEKLFF.

This clonotype was observed at least ten times. J is TRBJ2-7 and V is TRBV14, with D hard to call. The V end was cut by 0 bases, the J end by 5 bases, with 8 bases between. The CDR3 is 13 amino acids. Looked up from germline, CDR1 is SGHDN and CDR2 is FVKESK. CDR3 sequence (DNA): TGTGCCAGCAGCCAAGATGTGGAGAACGAGCAGTACTTC. Its translation is CASSQDVENEQYF.

The V call is TRBV2, the J call TRBJ2-2; the D is unclear. CDR1 and CDR2 from the germline V gene are SNHLY and FYNNEI. Deletions cut 2 bases from V and 0 bases from J, with 10 bases between. CDR3 length: 16 amino acids. CDR3 sequence: CASSEFGTTNTGELFF. CDR3 DNA: TGTGCCAGCAGTGAATTTGGCACAACGAACACCGGGGAGCTGTTTTTT.

A word on this clonotype: A read error may account for a junction end that differs from germline. The rearrangement joins TRBV12-3 or TRBV12-4 to TRBJ1-2; D is possibly TRBD1 (6 bases). CDR3 length: 13 amino acids. CDR3 sequence: CASCFFGTWGYTF. The CDR3, as DNA: TGTGCCAGCTGTTTTTTTGGGACATGGGGCTACACCTTC.

This clonotype was picked up a small number of times. The gene calls are TRBV18 and TRBJ1-5; 8 nucleotides align to TRBD1. Trimming took 0 bases from V and 7 from J; bases not matched to a gene: 5. The CDR3 contains 15 residues. Germline values: CDR1 KGHSH, CDR2 LQKENI. The CDR3 sequence is CASSPPDRGGQPQHF. CDR3 bases: TGTGCCAGCTCACCACCAGACAGGGGTGGACAGCCCCAGCATTTT.

This clonotype was observed at least ten times. The chain is built from TRBV5-1 and TRBJ2-1, with 10 nucleotides matching TRBD2. Trimming at V came to 6 bases and at J to 7 bases, leaving 10 bases not matched to a gene. Germline loops: CDR1 SGHRS, CDR2 YFSETQ. This CDR3 is built from 15 residues. CDR3 nucleotides: TGCGCCAGCACATCATCTAGCGGGGGCTTTAATGAGCAGTTCTTC. Translated: CASTSSSGGFNEQFF.

This clonotype showed up just a few times. The CDR3: CATSRDISWPNTEAFF. As DNA, the CDR3 is TGTGCCACCAGCAGAGATATATCCTGGCCCAACACTGAAGCTTTCTTT. The J gene is TRBJ1-1, the V gene TRBV15; D is undetermined. CDR3 length: 16 amino acids. The ends were cut back, 0 bases at V and 2 bases at J, with 13 bases in the middle. Germline lookup yields CDR1 LNHNV and CDR2 YYDKDF (reference sequence).

This clonotype was picked up a small number of times. The chain uses TRBV2 and TRBJ2-5; D call uncertain. V was clipped by 7 bases and J by 5 bases, with 11 bases between them. The germline CDR1 and CDR2 sequences are SNHLY and FYNNEI. The CDR3 runs to 12 residues. Here the CDR3 reads CASKATAETQYF. Here the CDR3 DNA reads TGTGCCAGCAAGGCAACCGCGGAGACCCAGTACTTC.

This clonotype was found a few times. This chain uses TRBV6-2 or TRBV6-3 with TRBJ1-5, with TRBD1 matching 7 bases. Trimming removed 6 bases from V and 2 bases from J; junction bases left unmatched: 13. This CDR3 has 17 residues. CDR1 MNHEY and CDR2 SVGEGT come from the germline V gene. CDR3 DNA: TGTGCCAGCAGAACCCGGACAGGACTAAAGGGCAATCAGCCCCAGCATTTT. Its translation: CASRTRTGLKGNQPQHF.

The gene calls are TRBV12-3 or TRBV12-4 and TRBJ1-4, with 7 bases matching TRBD1. There are 14 residues in the CDR3. V shed 0 bases, J shed 7 bases, and the junction held 2 bases outside the gene matches. The CDR3 protein is CASSLAQGSEKLFF. CDR3 coding DNA: TGTGCCAGCAGTTTAGCACAGGGGAGTGAAAAACTGTTTTTT.

The rearrangement links TRBV7-9 to TRBJ1-1, with unresolved D. The V gene's germline CDR1 is SEHNR and CDR2 FQNEAQ (reference sequence). The CDR3 totals 11 residues. V gave up 3 bases and J gave up 6 bases, with 5 bases separating them. CDR3 sequence reads: CASSFDSEAFF. In DNA form, the CDR3 reads TGTGCCAGCAGCTTCGACTCTGAAGCTTTCTTT. Based on the CDR3 plus reference TRBV7-9 and TRBJ1-1, the full variable domain is DTGVSQNPRHKITKRGQNVTFRCDPISEHNRLYWYRQTLGQGPEFLTYFQNEAQLEKSRLLSDRFSAERPKGSFSTLEIQRTEQGDSAMYLCASSFDSEAFFGQGTRLTVV.

V and J are TRBV12-3 or TRBV12-4 and TRBJ1-5, with D unclear. The CDR3 has 13 residues. V gave up 11 bases and J gave up 3 bases, with 14 bases separating them. In DNA form, the CDR3 reads TGTGCCTGCACCGATCGAACCAATCAGCCCCAGCATTTT. It encodes CACTDRTNQPQHF.

This clonotype came up a few times. The genes are TRBV7-2 and TRBJ2-3; perhaps TRBD2 as D (5 bases). Germline V CDR1 and CDR2: SGHTA, FQGNSA. Trimming shortened V by 3 bases and J by 5 bases, and 9 bases separated the two germline ends. The CDR3 length is 13 residues. This CDR3 reads CASSLNTRDTQYF. DNA of the CDR3: TGTGCCAGCAGCTTGAATACTAGAGATACGCAGTATTTT.

This clonotype was observed a few times. V gene TRBV5-1 combines with J gene TRBJ1-1, with 11 bases that match TRBD1. Looked up from germline, CDR1 is SGHRS and CDR2 is YFSETQ. The CDR3 has 15 amino acids. The V and J ends lost 0 bases and 4 bases, in that order; junction bases with no gene match: 2. CDR3 in DNA: TGCGCCAGCAGCTTGGGGGGACAGGGGGGCACTGAAGCTTTCTTT. Protein product: CASSLGGQGGTEAFF.

A few counts support this clonotype. This rearrangement joins TRBV6-2 or TRBV6-3 to TRBJ2-1; 9 nucleotides align to TRBD2. Germline V gene lookup returns CDR1 MNHEY and CDR2 SVGEGT. The J segment lost 7 bases and the V segment lost 6 bases, leaving 16 bases of the junction unmatched. The CDR3 is 17 amino acids. CDR3: CASSQVRLAGKSNEQFF. The CDR3 DNA follows: TGTGCCAGCAGCCAGGTTCGCCTAGCGGGGAAATCAAATGAGCAGTTCTTC.

This clonotype was observed a few times. The chain carries TRBV5-1 and TRBJ2-7; TRBD2 agrees at 9 bases. The V segment lost 0 bases and the J segment 7 bases; nucleotides outside the gene matches: 5. This CDR3 has 14 residues. CDR1 and CDR2 from the germline V gene are SGHRS and YFSETQ. CDR3 protein: CASSLAVTSGEQYF. The CDR3 nucleotides are TGCGCCAGCAGCTTGGCCGTAACTAGCGGGGAGCAGTACTTC.

This chain connects TRBV10-3 to TRBJ2-7; D not resolved. CDR3 length equals 12 residues. In germline, CDR1 is ENHRY, CDR2 SYGVKD. Trimming pared 11 bases from V and 2 bases from J, leaving 13 bases between. The CDR3 DNA sequence: TGTGCCGCCGCCAGAGAGACCTACGAGCAGTACTTC. As protein: CAAARETYEQYF.

There are a few counts of this clonotype. The rearrangement uses TRBV4-3 and TRBJ1-1; D is unclear. The CDR3 loop spans 13 amino acids. CDR1 LGHNA and CDR2 YSLEER come from the germline V gene. V was cut by 0 bases and J by 12 bases, with 14 bases left in between. In DNA form, the CDR3 reads TGCGCCAGCAGCCAAGATAAGGGCAGCGTAACTTTCTTT. Amino acids: CASSQDKGSVTFF.

This clonotype was observed a few times. The chain employs TRBV6-5 and TRBJ2-7, with TRBD1 as a possible D gene (6 bases). The germline V gene has CDR1 MNHEY and CDR2 SVGAGI. V dropped 6 bases and J dropped 3 bases, with 12 bases sitting between them. There are 13 residues in the CDR3. In DNA form, the CDR3 reads TGTGCCAGCAGACAAGGACAGAACTACGAGCAGTACTTC. Translated, it gives CASRQGQNYEQYF.

There are many counts of this clonotype. CDR3 DNA sequence: TGTGCCAGCAGAGACAGGGGGCGCGGGGAGACCCAGTACTTC. It is translated as CASRDRGRGETQYF. The V and J genes are TRBV28 and TRBJ2-5, with 10 bases that match TRBD1. This CDR3 is built from 14 residues. Germline V lookup: CDR1 MDHEN, CDR2 SYDVKM. J lost 5 bases, V lost 6 bases, and 6 bases had no gene match.

This clonotype showed up many times. The J gene is TRBJ1-5, the V gene TRBV7-2, with D perhaps TRBD1 (6 bases). The CDR3 totals 14 residues. Germline CDR1 reads SGHTA; CDR2 reads FQGNSA. V lost 2 bases and J lost 4, with 9 bases in between. CDR3 region: CASSLYTGNQPQHF. In DNA form, the CDR3 reads TGTGCCAGCAGCTTATATACAGGGAATCAGCCCCAGCATTTT.

The table lists this clonotype with a few counts. This chain uses TRBV7-2 with TRBJ2-7, with a possible D match to TRBD2 (6 bases). The CDR3 runs 15 residues. Germline CDR1 reads SGHTA; CDR2 reads FQGNSA. The V end lost 3 bases, the J end lost 3 bases, and 15 bases lay between the germline ends. CDR3 in amino acids: CASSLGRRGLYEQYF. DNA of the CDR3: TGTGCCAGCAGCTTGGGCCGGCGGGGTCTCTACGAGCAGTACTTC. Full variable domain (remainder filled in from reference TRBV7-2 and TRBJ2-7): GAGVSQSPSNKVTEKGKDVELRCDPISGHTALYWYRQSLGQGLEFLIYFQGNSAPDKSGLPSDRFSAERTGGSVSTLTIQRTQQEDSAVYLCASSLGRRGLYEQYFGPGTRLTVT.

This clonotype turned up a few times. The V call is TRBV18, the J call TRBJ2-1; TRBD1 might be the D (5 bases). The ends were cut back, 4 bases at V and 15 bases at J, with 13 bases in the middle. Germline CDR1 KGHSH, CDR2 LQKENI. The CDR3 loop spans 11 amino acids. The CDR3 sequence: CASSLQGGPFF. CDR3 in DNA: TGTGCCAGCTCACTCCAGGGTGGGCCGTTCTTC.

This clonotype was seen more than once but under ten times. The chain uses TRBV9 and TRBJ2-3, with 8 nucleotides matching TRBD2. V shed 0 bases and J 2 bases; nucleotides not matched to a gene: 8. CDR1 and CDR2 (germline): SGDLS, YYNGEE. The length of the CDR3 is 17 residues. The CDR3 reads CASSVGGGGGNTDTQYF. The CDR3 DNA sequence: TGTGCCAGCAGCGTAGGGGGAGGCGGGGGGAACACAGATACGCAGTATTTT.

V gene TRBV7-2 combines with J gene TRBJ1-2; possibly TRBD1 for D (6 bases). The CDR3 is 13 amino acids. V lost 4 bases and J 4 bases, leaving 10 bases between the germline ends. Germline V gene data show CDR1 as SGHTA and CDR2 as FQGNSA. CDR3 DNA: TGTGCCAGCAGCTCAGAAGGGGGCTATGGCTACACCTTC. As protein: CASSSEGGYGYTF. The complete variable domain, with remaining parts taken from reference TRBV7-2 and TRBJ1-2, reads GAGVSQSPSNKVTEKGKDVELRCDPISGHTALYWYRQSLGQGLEFLIYFQGNSAPDKSGLPSDRFSAERTGGSVSTLTIQRTQQEDSAVYLCASSSEGGYGYTFGSGTRLTVV.

This clonotype appeared many times. The genes are TRBV6-6 and TRBJ1-2; tentative D call: TRBD1 (6 bases). Per germline, CDR1 MNHNY and CDR2 SVGAGI (reference sequence). This CDR3 is built from 14 residues. Trimming shortened V by 2 bases and J by 3 bases, and 10 bases separated the two germline ends. The CDR3 nucleotides are TGTGCCAGCAGTTACCAACAGGGATACTATGGCTACACCTTC. This gives the protein CASSYQQGYYGYTF.

This clonotype was detected a few times. The chain uses TRBV19 and TRBJ1-1, with 9 bases aligning to TRBD1. The trim removed 3 bases at V and 5 bases at J, leaving 4 bases unmatched. The CDR3 loop spans 14 amino acids. Germline CDR1 LNHDA, CDR2 SQIVND (reference sequence). This CDR3 is CASSIGTGRTEAFF. CDR3 nucleotides: TGTGCCAGTAGTATCGGGACAGGGAGAACTGAAGCTTTCTTT.

This clonotype was counted between two and nine times. J is TRBJ2-3 and V is TRBV27, with D possibly TRBD2 on 5 matching bases. The V and J ends lost 3 bases and 2 bases respectively, with 9 bases between them. The germline CDR1 and CDR2 sequences are MNHEY and SMNVEV (reference sequence). CDR3 length equals 14 residues. DNA of the CDR3: TGTGCCAGCAGTTTGAGACTACCCACAGATACGCAGTATTTT. This sequence encodes CASSLRLPTDTQYF.